The source of this T cell receptor (beta chain) is a study of graft-versus-host responses after intestinal transplantation. About this clone itself: Its antigen remains unidentified.

The assay was immunoSEQ multiplex PCR, and TCRdb's table has in-frame clones only and misses some. Of about 120,000 clones listed, roughly 95% are singletons. Study observations and caveats: The authors found GvH clones in recipient marrow, some appearing first in ileum or blood. Within allografts, high graft-versus-host to host-versus-graft clonal ratios were seen among patients with graft-donor T cell macrochimerism.

Trimming cost V 0 bases and J 6 bases, with 15 bases left between them. The CDR3 length is 15 residues. From germline, CDR1 is SGDLS and CDR2 YYNGEE. The chain recombines TRBV9 with TRBJ1-2; D is unclear. Sequences were derived from unstimulated CD8+ T cells sorted from spleen or lymph node cells, sampled before intestinal transplant. The source is a human donor who received an intestinal transplant. The CDR3 loop is CASSVADTVVDGYTF. CDR3 nucleotides: TGTGCCAGCAGCGTAGCCGACACGGTAGTAGATGGCTACACCTTC.